These 23 T cell receptor beta chains share one sample of origin, sequenced in a study of T cell repertoires in cytomegalovirus infection. One entry per CDR3 protein results from TCRdb running MiXCR on the reads. Of under 150,000 distinct CDR3 sequences in the sample, 30% to 35% were seen once. No antigens are known for them. Material: CD8+ T cells from cultured PBMCs, obtained from culture after CMV antigen stimulation. The receptors were gathered from a human donor in good health (CMV status not recorded). Some clones in this sample may be carry-over from other donors' samples.

The chain links TRBV14 to TRBJ2-6, with D possibly being TRBD2 (6 bases). The CDR3 is 19 residues long. V was cut by 0 bases and J by 0 bases, with 15 bases left in between. From germline, CDR1 is SGHDN and CDR2 FVKESK. In DNA form, the CDR3 reads TGTGCCAGCAGCCAAGAATTTCCAGGGAGGCCCTCTGGGGCCAACGTCCTGACTTTC. Its protein product is CASSQEFPGRPSGANVLTF. Looking up the rest from reference TRBV14 and TRBJ2-6 gives the full variable domain: EAGVTQFPSHSVIEKGQTVTLRCDPISGHDNLYWYRRVMGKEIKFLLHFVKESKQDESGMPNNRFLAERTGGTYSTLKVQPAELEDSGVYFCASSQEFPGRPSGANVLTFGAGSRLTVL.

This clonotype was observed at least ten times. V gene TRBV11-2 combines with J gene TRBJ2-7; 7 bases fit TRBD2. The germline V gene has CDR1 SGHAT and CDR2 FQNNGV. This CDR3 contains 14 residues. With 5 bases clipped from V and 7 bases from J, the junction kept 11 bases outside the gene matches. The CDR3 spells CASSQVRGNLEQYF. CDR3 nucleotide sequence: TGTGCCAGCAGCCAGGTGCGGGGGAACCTGGAGCAGTACTTC.

The J gene is TRBJ1-2, the V gene TRBV6-5, with 11 positions matching TRBD1. CDR3 length equals 16 residues. Unmatched junction bases numbered 14, after V lost 7 bases and J lost 7 bases. Germline lookup yields CDR1 MNHEY and CDR2 SVGAGI. CDR3 sequence reads: CASKSGAGTGGFGYTF. The CDR3 DNA sequence: TGTGCCAGCAAATCTGGGGCAGGGACAGGGGGTTTTGGCTACACCTTC.

V usage is TRBV3-1 and J usage is TRBJ2-5, with D possibly TRBD1 on 6 matching bases. The CDR3 covers 17 residues. V was trimmed by 0 bases and J by 4 bases, leaving 18 bases between them. CDR1 and CDR2 (germline): LGHDT, YNNKEL (reference sequence). DNA for the CDR3: TGTGCCAGCAGCCAAGATCATAACCGGGACACAAGAGAGACCCAGTACTTC. Residues: CASSQDHNRDTRETQYF.

In its sample, this clonotype was seen a few times. The V and J genes are TRBV2 and TRBJ1-6; TRBD1 is a possible D gene (6 bases). This CDR3 region has 12 residues. The germline CDR1 and CDR2 sequences are SNHLY and FYNNEI. Trimming left V 6 bases short and J 13 bases short, with 13 bases between. CDR3 nucleotide sequence: TGTGCCAGCAGCGGGGACACCCTCCCCCTCCACTTT. Amino acid sequence: CASSGDTLPLHF.

This clonotype was observed many times. V gene TRBV7-6 combines with J gene TRBJ1-1; unclear D gene. V lost 1 base and J lost 0, with 15 bases in between. The germline V gene has CDR1 SGHVS and CDR2 FNYEAQ. The CDR3 runs to 17 residues. In DNA form, the CDR3 reads TGTGCCAGCAGCTTAGTCGGTCAGAGCACCATGAACACTGAAGCTTTCTTT. It codes for CASSLVGQSTMNTEAFF.

This clonotype came up a few times. The chain recombines TRBV7-6 with TRBJ2-3; TRBD2 aligns across 13 bases. CDR3 length: 17 residues. Trimming took 2 bases from V and 4 from J; bases not matched to a gene: 6. Germline CDR1 reads SGHVS; CDR2 reads FNYEAQ. The CDR3 loop reads CASSLPLAGGYPDTQYF. DNA for the CDR3: TGTGCCAGCAGCTTACCACTAGCGGGGGGGTACCCAGATACGCAGTATTTT.

This clonotype was picked up one time. The CDR3 nucleotides are TGCAGTGCTGTAAAGCCGGGCGGCGGTGAAAAACTGTTTTTT. This encodes CSAVKPGGGEKLFF. This chain joins TRBV20-1 and TRBJ1-4, with D hard to call. Trimming stripped 5 bases from V and 7 bases from J, with 17 bases between. The CDR3 runs 14 residues. The germline V gene encodes CDR1 DFQATT and CDR2 SNEGSKA (reference sequence).

This rearrangement joins TRBV4-2 to TRBJ2-7; unclear D gene. Deletions cut 1 base from V and 0 bases from J, with 7 bases between. The CDR3 length is 14 residues. From germline, CDR1 is LGHNA and CDR2 YNFKEQ. The DNA for the CDR3 is TGTGCCAGCAGCCAAGGAGAGGCCTCCTACGAGCAGTACTTC. As protein: CASSQGEASYEQYF.

This clonotype occurred many times. The genes are TRBV18 and TRBJ1-1; D unresolved. The CDR3 loop spans 18 amino acids. The V end was cut by 3 bases, the J end by 2 bases, with 22 bases between. CDR1 and CDR2 (germline): KGHSH, LQKENI. The DNA of the CDR3 is TGTGCCAGCTCACCTTATTTCACAGAGGGTTCGGGTAACACTGAAGCTTTCTTT. This codes for CASSPYFTEGSGNTEAFF.

The chain employs TRBV6-2 or TRBV6-3 and TRBJ1-6; a weak D match, TRBD1 (5 bases). Per germline, CDR1 MNHEY and CDR2 SVGEGT. CDR3 length: 14 amino acids. Trimming took off 9 bases at V and 7 bases at J, with 16 bases between the two ends. Here the CDR3 DNA reads TGTGCCAGTTCCATCGAGACAGAAAATTCACCCCTCCACTTT. It specifies CASSIETENSPLHF.

This clonotype was seen only a few times. V and J are TRBV4-1 and TRBJ2-7; tentatively, D is TRBD1 (6 bases). The V gene lost 0 bases and the J gene lost 2 bases, with 11 bases spanning the gap. The CDR3 is 15 residues long. Germline lookup yields CDR1 MGHRA and CDR2 YSYEKL. The CDR3 here is CASSQERAGAYEQYF. In DNA, the CDR3 is TGCGCCAGCAGCCAAGAAAGGGCAGGGGCCTACGAGCAGTACTTC.

The chain uses TRBV6-6 and TRBJ2-1; TRBD2 agrees at 7 bases. CDR3 length equals 15 residues. Germline loops: CDR1 MNHNY, CDR2 SVGAGI (reference sequence). The junction had 8 bases not matched to a gene; V was cut back by 5 bases and J by 4 bases. In DNA, the CDR3 is TGTGCCAGCAGTCCCATGGGCGGGGGATACAATGAGCAGTTCTTC. As protein: CASSPMGGGYNEQFF.

Many counts were recorded for this clonotype. The chain uses TRBV3-1 and TRBJ1-3; the match to TRBD1 covers 9 bases. Germline CDR1 reads LGHDT; CDR2 reads YNNKEL (reference sequence). The CDR3 loop spans 19 amino acids. The V segment lost 0 bases and the J segment 2 bases; nucleotides outside the gene matches: 11. The DNA for the CDR3 is TGTGCCAGCAGCCAAGATGGTTACAGGGGGCGGATCACTGGAAACACCATATATTTT. Amino acid sequence: CASSQDGYRGRITGNTIYF.

This clonotype was detected a few times. CDR3 in amino acids: CSARAEGANSPLHF. CDR3 nucleotides: TGCAGTGCTAGAGCGGAGGGGGCGAATTCACCCCTCCACTTT. The chain joins TRBV20-1 to TRBJ1-6, with 7 bases aligning to TRBD1. J lost 7 bases, V lost 1 base, and 4 bases had no gene match. CDR1 DFQATT and CDR2 SNEGSKA come from the germline V gene (reference sequence). The CDR3 has 14 amino acids.

The chain has TRBV7-6 and TRBJ2-1; 14 bases are shared with TRBD2. V lost 0 bases, J lost 0 bases, and 7 bases stayed unmatched. The germline gives CDR1 SGHVS, CDR2 FNYEAQ. The CDR3 totals 20 residues. The CDR3 region has the DNA TGTGCCAGCAGCTTAGCTCGGGGACTAGCGGGGGCAAGCTCCTACAATGAGCAGTTCTTC. Its protein is CASSLARGLAGASSYNEQFF.

This clonotype was detected ten times or more. V is TRBV4-1 and J is TRBJ1-1, with 10 positions matching TRBD1. The CDR3 loop spans 15 amino acids. The germline gives CDR1 MGHRA, CDR2 YSYEKL. The V segment lost 1 base and the J segment 6 bases; nucleotides outside the gene matches: 5. CDR3 residues: CASSQAGTGDAEAFF. The CDR3 DNA sequence: TGCGCCAGCAGCCAAGCTGGGACAGGGGACGCTGAAGCTTTCTTT.

The chain is built from TRBV20-1 and TRBJ1-4; no firm D call. The CDR3 is made up of 13 amino acids. CDR1 is DFQATT, CDR2 SNEGSKA, per germline (reference sequence). Trimming removed 7 bases at V and 8 bases at J, with 17 bases between. Written as DNA, the CDR3 is TGCAGTGTTCTTGGGGAGGCGAGCGAAAAACTGTTTTTT. Residues: CSVLGEASEKLFF.

This rearrangement joins TRBV19 to TRBJ2-1; 10 bases fit TRBD2. V was clipped by 4 bases and J by 8 bases; unmatched bases: 14. From germline, CDR1 is LNHDA and CDR2 SQIVND (reference sequence). This CDR3 is 17 amino acids long. Written as DNA, the CDR3 is TGTGCCAGTAGTACTCGCCTAGCGGGGGCCCTAATCGATGAGCAGTTCTTC. This sequence encodes CASSTRLAGALIDEQFF.

This clonotype was counted between two and nine times. The junction and the germline gene differ at one end; a read error may be behind it. The chain employs TRBV7-9 and TRBJ1-2; D remains ambiguous. The V gene's germline CDR1 is SEHNR and CDR2 FQNEAQ (reference sequence). The CDR3 totals 14 residues. The CDR3 here is CASSLGQASREEDF. DNA of the CDR3: TGTGCCAGCAGCTTAGGCCAGGCCAGCAGAGAAGAAGACTTC.

J is TRBJ2-3 and V is TRBV12-5; the D gene is possibly TRBD2 (5 bases). Germline values: CDR1 LGHNT, CDR2 FRNRAP. Deletions cut 0 bases from V and 6 bases from J, with 7 bases between. The CDR3 has 13 amino acids. CDR3 region: CASGLVGGDTQYF. In DNA, the CDR3 is TGTGCTAGTGGTTTGGTAGGAGGCGATACGCAGTATTTT.

V usage is TRBV7-9 and J usage is TRBJ2-1; 8 positions agree with TRBD2. CDR3 size: 15 residues. V gave up 5 bases and J gave up 6 bases; unmatched junction bases: 9. Germline V gene sequence: CDR1 SEHNR, CDR2 FQNEAQ (reference sequence). CDR3 sequence: CASSLSGGGLNEQFF. The CDR3 nucleotides read TGTGCCAGCAGCCTCTCGGGGGGGGGACTCAATGAGCAGTTCTTC.

This clonotype was counted a few times. The chain has TRBV7-2 and TRBJ2-7; 12 positions agree with TRBD2. This CDR3 is built from 16 residues. The V gene's germline CDR1 is SGHTA and CDR2 FQGNSA. Trimming at V came to 2 bases and at J to 1 base, leaving 3 bases not matched to a gene. The CDR3 reads CASSLTSGGISYEQYF. The CDR3 bases are TGTGCCAGCAGCTTAACTAGCGGGGGGATTTCCTACGAGCAGTACTTC.